The rows below give T cell receptor beta chains drawn from one sample of a study of T-cell reconstitution after alpha-beta-depleted transplantation in children. In TCRdb, the PCR reads were re-called with MiXCR into one record per CDR3 protein. The sample includes approximately 85,000 distinct CDR3 sequences, about 14% of them seen just once. Source: PBMCs, mostly from graft donor cells, taken 180 days after TCRalphabeta/CD19-depleted stem cell transplant. The receptors were gathered from a male patient aged 2-15 years who had a stem cell transplant for acute lymphoblastic leukemia, so the T cells may come from the graft donor. The CDR3 runs from the conserved cysteine through the conserved F or W. The order of the fields is clone size, V gene, J gene, D gene, CDR3 protein, CDR3 DNA. A D gene is named only where the DNA matches it firmly. The size of a clone is reported for some rows only, either as once, few or many, or as a class for expanded clones.

>.|TRBV7-9|TRBJ1-1|.
CASSLSGAHTEAFF
TGTGCCAGCAGCTTGTCAGGGGCTCACACTGAAGCTTTCTTT
>.|TRBV3-1|TRBJ1-1|TRBD1
CASSQGTGVMNTEAFF
TGTGCCAGCAGCCAAGGGACAGGGGTAATGAACACTGAAGCTTTCTTT
>many|TRBV12-3/TRBV12-4|TRBJ2-3|.
CASSLLVVTDTQYF
TGTGCCAGCAGTTTATTGGTCGTCACAGATACGCAGTATTTT
>few|TRBV28|TRBJ2-1|TRBD2
CASKEGGRANEQFF
TGTGCCAGCAAGGAGGGCGGGAGAGCAAATGAGCAGTTCTTC
>.|TRBV30|TRBJ1-3|TRBD1
CAWEGQLGNTIYF
TGTGCCTGGGAGGGACAGCTCGGAAACACCATATATTTT
>few|TRBV20-1|TRBJ2-7|.
CSAPGTDSYEQYF
TGCAGTGCTCCCGGGACGGATTCCTACGAGCAGTACTTC
>few|TRBV4-1|TRBJ2-1|TRBD2
CASSQGSGDEQFF
TGCGCCAGCAGCCAAGGGAGCGGGGATGAGCAGTTCTTC
>.|TRBV11-2|TRBJ2-1|.
CASSPNGARNEQFF
TGTGCCAGCAGCCCGAATGGGGCCCGCAATGAGCAGTTCTTC
>few|TRBV28|TRBJ2-3|TRBD2
CASRPGGGTDTQYF
TGTGCCAGCAGACCCGGGGGGGGCACAGATACGCAGTATTTT
>few|TRBV12-3/TRBV12-4|TRBJ1-5|.
CASSFRGDSNQPQHF
TGTGCCAGCAGTTTTCGGGGGGATAGCAATCAGCCCCAGCATTTT
>few|TRBV28|TRBJ1-5|.
CASRRVSLLGPQHF
TGTGCCAGCAGGCGGGTTTCGCTGCTTGGGCCCCAGCATTTT
>many|TRBV10-3|TRBJ2-5|.
CAIRPGRRETQYF
TGTGCCATCAGGCCGGGTCGAAGGGAGACCCAGTACTTC
>few|TRBV2|TRBJ2-1|TRBD2
CASSGETSGGGNEQFF
TGTGCCAGCAGTGGGGAGACTAGCGGGGGGGGCAATGAGCAGTTCTTC
>.|TRBV10-3|TRBJ1-2|.
CVTGGADGYTF
TGTGTCACCGGAGGGGCGGATGGCTACACCTTC
>many|TRBV2|TRBJ2-1|TRBD2
CASRRGLAEQFF
TGTGCCAGCAGGCGGGGACTAGCCGAGCAGTTCTTC
>few|TRBV2|TRBJ1-4|.
CASSVQGDTEKLFF
TGTGCCAGCAGTGTACAGGGAGATACTGAAAAACTGTTTTTT
>many|TRBV27|TRBJ2-4|.
CASSPHREVIQYF
TGTGCCAGCAGTCCCCACAGGGAAGTCATTCAGTACTTC
>.|TRBV6-5|TRBJ2-1|.
CASIPGGAGGPSISEQFF
TGTGCCAGCATCCCAGGGGGGGCCGGAGGGCCCTCAATAAGTGAGCAGTTCTTC
>.|TRBV29-1|TRBJ2-7|.
CSAAPTGYEQYF
TGCAGCGCCGCCCCCACAGGTTACGAGCAGTACTTC
>few|TRBV27|TRBJ2-7|.
CASSYAGQYYEQYF
TGTGCCAGCAGTTATGCCGGACAGTACTACGAGCAGTACTTC
>.|TRBV5-1|TRBJ2-1|TRBD1
CASSLPGQGASEQFF
TGCGCCAGCAGCTTGCCGGGACAGGGGGCTAGTGAGCAGTTCTTC
>few|TRBV18|TRBJ2-7|TRBD1
CASSPPGTDFYEQYF
TGTGCCAGCTCACCACCCGGGACAGACTTCTACGAGCAGTACTTC
>.|TRBV9|TRBJ1-2|.
CASSVEGMGDYGYTF
TGTGCCAGCAGCGTAGAGGGGATGGGTGACTATGGCTACACCTTC
>.|TRBV7-9|TRBJ1-5|.
CASSPEGSHQPQHF
TGTGCCAGCAGCCCCGAAGGCAGTCATCAGCCCCAGCATTTT
>few|TRBV27|TRBJ1-1|.
CASSLSPRGYTEAFF
TGTGCCAGCAGTTTATCCCCAAGGGGGTACACTGAAGCTTTCTTT
>few|TRBV5-1|TRBJ1-2|.
CASRDRNYGYTF
TGCGCCAGCCGGGACCGCAACTATGGCTACACCTTC
>few|TRBV29-1|TRBJ1-2|.
CSVEDRFYGYTF
TGCAGCGTTGAAGACAGGTTCTATGGCTACACCTTC
>few|TRBV28|TRBJ1-1|.
CASSLTEAFF
TGTGCCAGCAGTTTAACTGAAGCTTTCTTT
>.|TRBV18|TRBJ2-7|TRBD2
CASSSGTSGSYEQYF
TGTGCCAGCTCATCCGGGACTAGCGGATCCTACGAGCAGTACTTC
>few|TRBV7-2|TRBJ2-7|.
CASSSAGAEQYF
TGTGCCAGCAGCTCCGCAGGGGCCGAGCAGTACTTC
>.|TRBV4-2|TRBJ1-2|.
CASSQARGSPSYGYTF
TGTGCCAGCAGCCAAGCGAGGGGATCTCCTAGCTATGGCTACACCTTC
>.|TRBV4-3|TRBJ2-3|.
CASSFKKAFSTDTQYF
TGCGCCAGCAGCTTTAAAAAGGCTTTTTCCACAGATACGCAGTATTTT
>.|TRBV7-2|TRBJ2-7|TRBD2
CASSLGSGGANEQYF
TGTGCCAGCAGCTTAGGTAGCGGGGGGGCCAACGAGCAGTACTTC
>.|TRBV28|TRBJ1-5|.
CASSGAGGQPQHF
TGTGCCAGCAGTGGGGCGGGGGGTCAGCCCCAGCATTTT
>few|TRBV10-3|TRBJ2-3|TRBD2
CAIMPGAGRTDTQYF
TGTGCCATCATGCCAGGAGCGGGGCGCACAGATACGCAGTATTTT
>.|TRBV2|TRBJ1-2|.
CASSEFGYTF
TGTGCCAGCAGTGAATTTGGCTACACCTTC
>.|TRBV9|TRBJ2-2|.
CASSVARPRDTGELFF
TGTGCCAGCAGCGTAGCTCGGCCGAGGGACACCGGGGAGCTGTTTTTT
>many|TRBV6-1|TRBJ2-7|.
CASSHRIGDIDYEQYF
TGTGCCAGCAGCCACAGGATCGGGGACATCGATTACGAGCAGTACTTC
>few|TRBV20-1|TRBJ2-3|.
CSARDRRWELAIDTQYF
TGCAGTGCTAGAGATAGACGGTGGGAACTAGCAATCGATACGCAGTATTTT
>few|TRBV5-1|TRBJ2-2|.
CASNNPRNTGELFF
TGCGCCAGCAACAATCCCCGGAACACCGGGGAGCTGTTTTTT
>few|TRBV5-1|TRBJ1-2|.
CASSATQGVYGYTF
TGCGCCAGCAGTGCTACCCAGGGCGTCTATGGCTACACCTTC
>.|TRBV5-6|TRBJ2-7|TRBD1
CASSLGPPGTVGYEQYF
TGTGCCAGCAGCCTAGGGCCCCCCGGGACAGTAGGCTACGAGCAGTACTTC
>.|TRBV14|TRBJ2-3|.
CASSPKGFLGTDTQYF
TGTGCCAGCAGCCCCAAGGGATTTTTAGGCACAGATACGCAGTATTTT
>.|TRBV20-1|TRBJ2-3|TRBD2
CSAIRTSGRADTQYF
TGCAGTGCCATCCGGACTAGCGGGAGGGCGGATACGCAGTATTTT
>.|TRBV9|TRBJ1-2|TRBD1
CASSVGDRGRGYTF
TGTGCCAGCAGCGTAGGAGACAGGGGAAGAGGCTACACCTTC